This T cell receptor beta chain derives from a study of T cell repertoires and Cas9 in healthy adults. This CDR3 has 16 residues. Deletions cut 0 bases from V and 4 bases from J, with 16 bases between. Germline V gene sequence: CDR1 SGDLS, CDR2 YYNGEE. Clones were sequenced by immunoSEQ multiplex PCR, and TCRdb holds only the in-frame ones, with some missing. Here the sample spans about 15,000 clones, roughly nine tenths being singletons. The sequence derives from a human donor in good health. Sequenced: Tregs (CD4+, CD25+, CD127-, CD137-, CD154-) from PBMCs; culture status not recorded. V usage is TRBV9 and J usage is TRBJ1-1, with unresolved D. The CDR3 bases are TGTGCCAGCAGCGTAGCCCCGGGCCCTTCCACCACTGAAGCTTTCTTT. Translated, it gives CASSVAPGPSTTEAFF.